These 3 T cell receptor beta chains came from one sample sequenced in a study of T cells in Graves' hyperthyroidism and ophthalmopathy (dated by TCRdb to the late 2010s). Library preparation was by multiplex PCR. TCRdb shows the sequencer as Illumina HiSeq 2000. TCR beta CDR3 regions were amplified from RNA transcripts. For the first round of RT-PCR on the TCR CDR3, the HTBI primer set was used together with the Qiagen OneStep RT-PCR kit. TCRdb ran its own pipeline on the public reads, namely fastp trimming at Q25 and MiXCR clone calling, and kept in-frame beta chains. One record per CDR3 amino acid sequence lists the most common genes and DNA. Within this sample are more than 300,000 distinct CDR3 sequences, with under 20% of them counted one time only. The ten largest clones represent 40% of the sample. The material sequenced was blood. The receptors derive from a man between 18 and 35 years old with Graves' ophthalmopathy.

This clonotype was picked up many times. This rearrangement joins TRBV12-3 or TRBV12-4 to TRBJ2-3, with 10 bases lining up with TRBD2. This CDR3 region has 16 residues. The ends lost 5 bases at V and 2 bases at J; junction bases unmatched: 7. In nucleotides, the CDR3 is TGTGCCAGCAGTCCGCAGCGGGGGGGTATCACAGATACGCAGTATTTT. Residues: CASSPQRGGITDTQYF.

With respect to this clonotype: With a much larger clone just one base away, this may be a read error. The V call is TRBV6-1, the J call TRBJ2-5, with no clear D. The CDR3 contains 12 residues. Germline V gives CDR1 MNHNS, CDR2 SASEGT. CDR3 in amino acids: CAGSPGAETQYF. CDR3 bases: TGTGCCGGCAGCCCAGGAGCGGAGACCCAGTACTTC.

This clonotype has only a few counts. The V call is TRBV24-1, the J call TRBJ1-2; the D is unclear. V dropped 0 bases and J dropped 6 bases, with 4 bases sitting between them. CDR3 length: 12 residues. Germline V gene lookup returns CDR1 KGHDR and CDR2 SFDVKD. The DNA of the CDR3 is TGTGCCACCAGTGATTTGCAGGATGGCTACACCTTC. Its protein is CATSDLQDGYTF.